Presented here are 10 T cell receptor beta chains from one specimen sequenced in a study of OX40 agonist ivuxolimab in advanced cancers. Assay: immunoSEQ multiplex PCR; the TCRdb copy retains only in-frame clones and omits some. Of over 50,000 clones listed, 92% are singletons. Source: CD4+ or CD8+ T cells sorted from blood, taken in a trial of the OX40 agonist ivuxolimab. The receptors shown here come from an adult with an advanced solid tumor such as melanoma, head and neck, liver or kidney cancer.

The rearrangement uses TRBV4-1 and TRBJ2-2, with 9 nucleotides matching TRBD1. Germline values: CDR1 MGHRA, CDR2 YSYEKL. The CDR3 loop spans 14 amino acids. V shed 4 bases and J 10 bases; nucleotides not matched to a gene: 7. DNA for the CDR3: TGCGCCAGCAGCCCCGATCGGGACAGGGCGGAGCTGTTTTTT. Protein sequence: CASSPDRDRAELFF.

This sequence joins TRBV11-2 and TRBJ2-1; TRBD2 aligns across 11 bases. CDR1 SGHAT and CDR2 FQNNGV come from the germline V gene. The CDR3 totals 13 residues. The V gene end was trimmed by 0 bases and the J gene end by 15 bases; junction bases not matched to a gene: 4. For the CDR3, the DNA is TGTGCCAGCAGCTTAGATACTAGCGGGAGAATGTTCTTC. Amino acid sequence: CASSLDTSGRMFF.

The V and J genes are TRBV9 and TRBJ1-5; maybe TRBD1 (5 bases). V gave up 3 bases and J gave up 5 bases, with 9 bases separating them. This CDR3 is built from 13 residues. Per germline, CDR1 SGDLS and CDR2 YYNGEE. CDR3 residues: CASSGMGDQPQHF. In DNA form, the CDR3 reads TGTGCCAGCAGCGGGATGGGGGATCAGCCCCAGCATTTT.

This sequence joins TRBV19 and TRBJ2-7, with 9 bases matching TRBD1. With V trimmed by 2 bases and J by 1 base, 3 bases remained unmatched. Germline values: CDR1 LNHDA, CDR2 SQIVND (reference sequence). The CDR3 length is 15 residues. The CDR3 DNA reads as TGTGCCAGTAGTATACCGGGACAGGGTTCCTACGAGCAGTACTTC. Protein product: CASSIPGQGSYEQYF.

This sequence joins TRBV6-5 and TRBJ2-2; D is unclear. CDR1 is MNHEY and CDR2 is SVGAGI in the germline V gene. V was cut by 1 base and J by 4 bases, with 7 bases left in between. CDR3 length: 14 amino acids. Here the CDR3 reads CASSYFRSTGELFF. Here the CDR3 DNA reads TGTGCCAGCAGTTACTTCAGAAGCACCGGGGAGCTGTTTTTT.

The chain joins TRBV7-9 to TRBJ1-1; unclear D gene. The CDR3 has 14 residues. Trimming pared 5 bases from V and 5 bases from J, leaving 15 bases between. Germline V gene sequence: CDR1 SEHNR, CDR2 FQNEAQ (reference sequence). The CDR3 spells CASSPGMGDTEAFF. In DNA form, the CDR3 reads TGTGCCAGCAGCCCTGGAATGGGAGATACTGAAGCTTTCTTT.

V usage is TRBV6-6 and J usage is TRBJ2-7, with D possibly TRBD1 on 5 matching bases. Germline CDR1 reads MNHNY; CDR2 reads SVGAGI (reference sequence). Trimming left V 0 bases short and J 2 bases short, with 8 bases between. The CDR3 is 14 amino acids. The CDR3 nucleotides are TGTGCCAGCAGTTACTCGGACACTACCTACGAGCAGTACTTC. Protein product: CASSYSDTTYEQYF.

CDR3 residues: CASSTEIEQFF. In DNA form, the CDR3 reads TGTGCCAGTAGTACCGAAATTGAGCAGTTCTTC. The chain couples TRBV19 to TRBJ2-1, with D unresolved. The CDR3 spans 11 residues. Germline CDR1 reads LNHDA; CDR2 reads SQIVND (reference sequence). V lost 4 bases and J 9 bases, leaving 7 bases between the germline ends.

The chain couples TRBV19 to TRBJ2-1, with TRBD1 as a possible D gene (6 bases). Looked up from germline, CDR1 is LNHDA and CDR2 is SQIVND (reference sequence). Trimming removed 8 bases from V and 7 bases from J, with 12 bases in between. The length of the CDR3 is 12 residues. CDR3 bases: TGTGCCAGTCATGCAGGGGTGAATGAGCAGTTCTTC. Amino acids: CASHAGVNEQFF.

The chain carries TRBV7-9 and TRBJ2-3, with no clear D. The CDR3 covers 11 residues. V lost 9 bases, J lost 5 bases, and 9 bases lay in between. Germline CDR1 is SEHNR and CDR2 is FQNEAQ (reference sequence). The chain's CDR3 is CASLGGDTQYF. CDR3 coding DNA: TGTGCCAGTCTTGGTGGAGATACGCAGTATTTT.